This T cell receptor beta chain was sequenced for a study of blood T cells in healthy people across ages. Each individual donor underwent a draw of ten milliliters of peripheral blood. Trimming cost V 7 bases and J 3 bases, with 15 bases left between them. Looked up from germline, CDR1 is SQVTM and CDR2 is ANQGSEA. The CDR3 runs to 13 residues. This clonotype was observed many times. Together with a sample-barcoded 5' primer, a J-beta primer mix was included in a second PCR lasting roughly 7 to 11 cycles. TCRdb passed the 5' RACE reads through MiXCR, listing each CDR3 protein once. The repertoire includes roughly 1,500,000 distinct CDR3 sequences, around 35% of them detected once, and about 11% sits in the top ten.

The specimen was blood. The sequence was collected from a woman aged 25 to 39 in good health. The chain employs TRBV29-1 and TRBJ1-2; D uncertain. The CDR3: CSGGSRWDYGYTF. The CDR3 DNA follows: TGCAGCGGAGGTTCTAGGTGGGACTATGGCTACACCTTC.